This T cell receptor (beta chain) was sequenced during a study of T cell repertoires in cytomegalovirus infection. MiXCR, applied by TCRdb to the reads, yields one record per CDR3 protein. The table records almost 500,000 distinct CDR3 sequences, over 9% of them present only once. In its sample, this clonotype was seen many times. There are 15 residues in the CDR3. V shed 5 bases, J shed 1 base, and the junction held 3 bases outside the gene matches. From germline, CDR1 is SGHNT and CDR2 YENEEA. The chain couples TRBV11-3 to TRBJ2-1; 9 bases line up with TRBD2. Input material: PBMCs. The receptor was isolated from a human donor in good health (CMV status not recorded). Some clones in this sample may be carry-over from other donors' samples. The CDR3 loop is CASSKLAGSYNEQFF. CDR3 coding DNA: TGTGCCAGCAGCAAGCTAGCGGGATCCTACAATGAGCAGTTCTTC.